These 16 T cell receptor beta chains came from one sample sequenced in a study of PD-L1 blockade in urothelial cancer. As for time point: peripheral blood 6 weeks after treatment start. Only in-frame clones appear in the TCRdb table, and some are missing; sequencing was by immunoSEQ multiplex PCR. The repertoire holds about 120,000 clones, with roughly 89% as singletons. The sequencing here drew on PBMCs, taken around atezolizumab (anti-PD-L1) treatment. The receptors shown here come from a man between 60 and 75 years old with urothelial cancer.

The rearrangement uses TRBV19 and TRBJ2-5; 7 nucleotides agree with TRBD1. In germline, CDR1 is LNHDA, CDR2 SQIVND (reference sequence). The CDR3 runs to 13 residues. V trimming: 6 bases; J trimming: 5 bases; junction bases outside the gene matches: 6. CDR3 sequence (DNA): TGTGCCAGTAGCCCCACAGGGGTGGAGACCCAGTACTTC. Protein: CASSPTGVETQYF.

V gene TRBV28 combines with J gene TRBJ1-5, with D possibly TRBD1 on 6 matching bases. V was pared by 8 bases and J by 2 bases, with 16 bases between. Germline lookup yields CDR1 MDHEN and CDR2 SYDVKM. CDR3 size: 15 residues. CDR3 DNA: TGTGCCAGCTCCGGGGGGGGCGAAGGCAATCAGCCCCAGCATTTT. Protein: CASSGGGEGNQPQHF.

The chain uses TRBV5-6 and TRBJ2-7, with TRBD1 matching over 12 bases. With V trimmed by 4 bases and J by 3 bases, 5 bases remained unmatched. Germline CDR1 SGHDT, CDR2 YYEEEE. The CDR3 spans 15 residues. CDR3 in DNA: TGTGCCAGCAGCCCGAGGGACAGGGGGCACTACGAGCAGTACTTC. Encoded protein: CASSPRDRGHYEQYF.

The chain links TRBV5-4 to TRBJ2-5, with a tentative D call TRBD1 (5 bases). Trimming removed 3 bases from V and 6 bases from J, with 15 bases in between. CDR3 size: 14 residues. Germline V lookup: CDR1 SGHNT, CDR2 YYREEE (reference sequence). For the CDR3, the DNA is TGTGCCAGCAGCTGGGTAGGGGTCTCACAGACCCAGTACTTC. Amino acid sequence: CASSWVGVSQTQYF. The whole variable domain, filled in from reference TRBV5-4 and TRBJ2-5, reads ETGVTQSPTHLIKTRGQQVTLRCSSQSGHNTVSWYQQALGQGPQFIFQYYREEENGRGNFPPRFSGLQFPNYSSELNVNALELDDSALYLCASSWVGVSQTQYFGPGTRLLVL.

The rearrangement uses TRBV19 and TRBJ2-7; 9 nucleotides align to TRBD1. Trimming at V came to 6 bases and at J to 4 bases, leaving 7 bases not matched to a gene. Germline lookup yields CDR1 LNHDA and CDR2 SQIVND (reference sequence). The CDR3 runs to 14 residues. This CDR3 is CASSQTGGVYEQYF. The DNA for the CDR3 is TGTGCCAGTAGCCAGACAGGGGGAGTATACGAGCAGTACTTC. Combining the CDR3 with reference TRBV19 and TRBJ2-7 gives the whole variable domain DGGITQSPKYLFRKEGQNVTLSCEQNLNHDAMYWYRQDPGQGLRLIYYSQIVNDFQKGDIAEGYSVSREKKESFPLTVTSAQKNPTAFYLCASSQTGGVYEQYFGPGTRLTVT.

This sequence joins TRBV7-9 and TRBJ1-1; D is undetermined. V was shortened by 2 bases and J by 0 bases, with 16 bases between the two germline ends. The CDR3 consists of 17 residues. Germline V gene lookup returns CDR1 SEHNR and CDR2 FQNEAQ (reference sequence). The CDR3 protein is CASSLPLSELMNTEAFF. As DNA, the CDR3 is TGTGCCAGCAGCTTACCCCTCAGCGAGCTCATGAACACTGAAGCTTTCTTT.

V and J are TRBV27 and TRBJ2-1, with a possible D match to TRBD1 (6 bases). This CDR3 contains 14 residues. Germline CDR1 reads MNHEY; CDR2 reads SMNVEV (reference sequence). The V and J ends lost 5 bases and 6 bases respectively, with 14 bases between them. CDR3 sequence: CASSTWTVSNEQFF. The CDR3 bases are TGTGCCAGCAGTACCTGGACAGTAAGCAATGAGCAGTTCTTC.

The V gene is TRBV5-6, the J gene TRBJ1-1; weak D call: TRBD1 (5 bases). Germline CDR1 reads SGHDT; CDR2 reads YYEEEE. The CDR3 is 14 residues long. Between the trimmed V and J ends, which lost 4 bases and 4 bases, there was a span of 14 bases. The CDR3 loop is CASSGRLGGTEAFF. CDR3 coding DNA: TGTGCCAGCAGCGGTCGTTTGGGGGGCACTGAAGCTTTCTTT.

The rearrangement links TRBV7-2 to TRBJ2-5, with TRBD1 matching over 7 bases. CDR3 length equals 14 residues. Germline lookup yields CDR1 SGHTA and CDR2 FQGNSA. The V and J ends lost 6 bases and 5 bases, in that order; junction bases with no gene match: 9. The CDR3, as DNA: TGTGCCAGCAGTGCCACGACAGGGCTGGAGACCCAGTACTTC. This translates into CASSATTGLETQYF.

The V gene is TRBV2, the J gene TRBJ2-7, with 10 positions matching TRBD1. Germline loops: CDR1 SNHLY, CDR2 FYNNEI. V shed 6 bases and J 5 bases; nucleotides not matched to a gene: 7. This CDR3 comprises 14 residues. CDR3 amino acids: CASSGQGVSDEQYF. In nucleotides, the CDR3 is TGTGCCAGCAGCGGACAGGGGGTTAGCGACGAGCAGTACTTC.

J is TRBJ2-1 and V is TRBV6-5; weak D call: TRBD2 (5 bases). The germline CDR1 and CDR2 sequences are MNHEY and SVGAGI. The length of the CDR3 is 14 residues. Trimming took 2 bases from V and 1 from J, leaving 6 bases between them. CDR3 loop: CASSYEGSYNEQFF. The CDR3 DNA follows: TGTGCCAGCAGTTACGAGGGTTCCTACAATGAGCAGTTCTTC.

The rearrangement joins TRBV6-5 to TRBJ1-1; D remains unclear. The CDR3 runs to 15 residues. Looked up from germline, CDR1 is MNHEY and CDR2 is SVGAGI. The V end was cut by 7 bases, the J end by 3 bases, with 18 bases between. The CDR3 protein is CASTPWGGLDTEAFF. The CDR3 nucleotides read TGTGCCAGCACGCCCTGGGGAGGGTTGGACACTGAAGCTTTCTTT.

This clone was picked up one time. V is TRBV19 and J is TRBJ1-5, with 8 positions matching TRBD1. CDR3 size: 14 residues. Germline-derived CDR1 and CDR2 are LNHDA and SQIVND (reference sequence). J lost 7 bases, V lost 7 bases, and 9 bases had no gene match. Written as DNA, the CDR3 is TGTGCCAGTAAAGGCAGGGGGCGGGAGCAGCCCCAGCATTTT. Its translation is CASKGRGREQPQHF.

J is TRBJ1-4 and V is TRBV7-9; TRBD1 might be the D (6 bases). Germline-derived CDR1 and CDR2 are SEHNR and FQNEAQ (reference sequence). This CDR3 comprises 16 residues. The germline V and J ends were trimmed by 2 bases and 3 bases, with 13 bases remaining between them. The CDR3 DNA follows: TGTGCCAGCAGCTTATGGGGAGCAGGGGCTAATGAAAAACTGTTTTTT. Its translation is CASSLWGAGANEKLFF.

The chain uses TRBV5-1 and TRBJ2-1, with TRBD2 identical over 7 bases. V trimming: 1 base; J trimming: 9 bases; junction bases outside the gene matches: 10. This CDR3 comprises 15 residues. The germline V gene has CDR1 SGHRS and CDR2 YFSETQ. The CDR3 region is CASSLLNTLAREQFF. In DNA, the CDR3 is TGCGCCAGCAGCTTGCTCAATACACTAGCGCGTGAGCAGTTCTTC.

The rearrangement joins TRBV7-8 to TRBJ1-1; D gene uncertain. The CDR3 covers 14 residues. Germline loops: CDR1 SGHVS, CDR2 FQNEAQ. Between the trimmed V and J ends, which lost 1 base and 6 bases, there was a span of 12 bases. CDR3 in amino acids: CASSLDEVLAEAFF. The CDR3 nucleotides read TGTGCCAGCAGCTTAGATGAAGTACTAGCTGAAGCTTTCTTT.